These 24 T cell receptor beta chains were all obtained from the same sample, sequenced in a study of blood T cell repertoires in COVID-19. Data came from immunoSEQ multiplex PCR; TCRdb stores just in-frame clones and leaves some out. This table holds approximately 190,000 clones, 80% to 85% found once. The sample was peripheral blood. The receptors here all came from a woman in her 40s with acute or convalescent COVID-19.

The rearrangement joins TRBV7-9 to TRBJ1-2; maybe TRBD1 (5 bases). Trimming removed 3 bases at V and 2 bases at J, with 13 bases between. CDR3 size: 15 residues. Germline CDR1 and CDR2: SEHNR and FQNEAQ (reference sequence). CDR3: CASSLLTALNYGYTF. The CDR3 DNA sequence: TGTGCCAGCAGCTTGCTGACAGCATTAAACTATGGCTACACCTTC.

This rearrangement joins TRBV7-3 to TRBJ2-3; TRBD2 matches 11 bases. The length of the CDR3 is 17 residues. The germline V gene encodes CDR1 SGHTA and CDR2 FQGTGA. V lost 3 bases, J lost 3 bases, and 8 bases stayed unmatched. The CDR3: CASSLTTGLAETDTQYF. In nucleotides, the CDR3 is TGTGCCAGCAGCTTGACTACGGGACTAGCGGAAACAGATACGCAGTATTTT.

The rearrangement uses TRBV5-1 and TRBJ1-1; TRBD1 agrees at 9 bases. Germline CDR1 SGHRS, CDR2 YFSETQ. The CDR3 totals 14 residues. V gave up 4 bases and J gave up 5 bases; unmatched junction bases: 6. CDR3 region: CASSTGTGITEAFF. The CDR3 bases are TGCGCCAGCAGCACCGGGACAGGGATTACTGAAGCTTTCTTT.

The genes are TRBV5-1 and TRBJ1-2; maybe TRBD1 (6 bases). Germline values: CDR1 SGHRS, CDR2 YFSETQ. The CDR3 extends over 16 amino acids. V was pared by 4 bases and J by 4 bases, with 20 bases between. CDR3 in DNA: TGCGCCAGCAGCCCCGCACTAGGGGACACAATCTATGGCTACACCTTC. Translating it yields CASSPALGDTIYGYTF.

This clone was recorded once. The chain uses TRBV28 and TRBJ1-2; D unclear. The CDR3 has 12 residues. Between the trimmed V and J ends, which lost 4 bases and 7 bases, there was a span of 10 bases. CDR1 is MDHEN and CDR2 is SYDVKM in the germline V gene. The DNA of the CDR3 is TGTGCCAGCAGTTCGGTTGTTAGTGGCTACACCTTC. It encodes CASSSVVSGYTF.

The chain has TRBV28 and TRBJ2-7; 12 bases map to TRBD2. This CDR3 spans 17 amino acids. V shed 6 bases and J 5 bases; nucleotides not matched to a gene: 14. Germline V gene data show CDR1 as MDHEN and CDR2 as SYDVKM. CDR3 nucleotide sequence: TGTGCCAGCAGCCCCCCTGCGACTAGCGGGAGATACCACGAGCAGTACTTC. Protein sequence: CASSPPATSGRYHEQYF.

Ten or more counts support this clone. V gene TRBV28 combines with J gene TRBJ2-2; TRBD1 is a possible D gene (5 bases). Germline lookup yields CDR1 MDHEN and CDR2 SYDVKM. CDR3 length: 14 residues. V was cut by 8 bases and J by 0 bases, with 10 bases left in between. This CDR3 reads CASRTFSNTGELFF. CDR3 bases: TGTGCCAGCCGGACATTCTCGAACACCGGGGAGCTGTTTTTT.

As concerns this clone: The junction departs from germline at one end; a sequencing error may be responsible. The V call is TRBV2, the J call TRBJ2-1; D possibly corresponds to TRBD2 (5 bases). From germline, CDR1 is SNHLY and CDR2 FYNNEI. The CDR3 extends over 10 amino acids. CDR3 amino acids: CASSGGRPVF. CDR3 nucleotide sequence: TGTGCCAGCAGTGGAGGGAGACCGGTCTTC.

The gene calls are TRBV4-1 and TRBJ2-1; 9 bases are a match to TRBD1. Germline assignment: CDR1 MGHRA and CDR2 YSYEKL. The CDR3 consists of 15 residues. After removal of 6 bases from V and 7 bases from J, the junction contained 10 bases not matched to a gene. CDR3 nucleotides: TGCGCCAGCAGTCAAACCGGGACAGGGAAAAATGAGCAGTTCTTC. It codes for CASSQTGTGKNEQFF.

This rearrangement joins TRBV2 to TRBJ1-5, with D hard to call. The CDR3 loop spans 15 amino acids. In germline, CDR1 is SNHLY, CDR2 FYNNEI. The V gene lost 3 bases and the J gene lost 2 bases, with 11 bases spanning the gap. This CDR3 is CASSEPGVGNQPQHF. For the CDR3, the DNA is TGTGCCAGCAGTGAGCCCGGGGTCGGCAATCAGCCCCAGCATTTT.

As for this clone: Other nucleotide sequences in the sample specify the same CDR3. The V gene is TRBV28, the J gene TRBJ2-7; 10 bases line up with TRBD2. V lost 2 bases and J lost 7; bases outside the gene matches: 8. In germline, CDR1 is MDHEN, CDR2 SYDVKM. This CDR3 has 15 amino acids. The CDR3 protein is CASSLIGAGGREQYF. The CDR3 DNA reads TGTGCCAGCAGTTTAATCGGAGCGGGGGGGCGGGAGCAGTACTTC.

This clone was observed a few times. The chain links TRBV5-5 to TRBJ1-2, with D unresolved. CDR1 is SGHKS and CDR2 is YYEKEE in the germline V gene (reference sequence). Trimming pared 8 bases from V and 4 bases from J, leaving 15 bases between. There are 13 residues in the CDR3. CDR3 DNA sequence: TGTGCCAGTAGTAACCGGTCCGGCTATGGCTACACCTTC. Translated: CASSNRSGYGYTF.

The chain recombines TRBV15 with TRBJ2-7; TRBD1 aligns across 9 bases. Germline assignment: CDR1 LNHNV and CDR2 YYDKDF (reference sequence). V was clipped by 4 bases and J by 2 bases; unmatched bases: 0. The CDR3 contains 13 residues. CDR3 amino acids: CATSNRGPYEQYF. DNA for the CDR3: TGTGCCACCAGCAACAGGGGGCCCTACGAGCAGTACTTC.

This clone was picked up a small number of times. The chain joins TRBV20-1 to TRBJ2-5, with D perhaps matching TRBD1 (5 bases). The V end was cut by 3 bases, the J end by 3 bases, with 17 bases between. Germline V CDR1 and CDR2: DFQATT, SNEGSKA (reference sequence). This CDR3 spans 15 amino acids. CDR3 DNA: TGCAGTGCTAGTCTCGGACAAAGTGGAAAAGAGACCCAGTACTTC. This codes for CSASLGQSGKETQYF.

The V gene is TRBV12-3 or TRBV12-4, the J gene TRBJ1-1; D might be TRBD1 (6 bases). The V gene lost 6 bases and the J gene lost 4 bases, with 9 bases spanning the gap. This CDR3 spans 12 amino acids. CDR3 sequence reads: CASRTGPTEAFF. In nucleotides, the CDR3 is TGTGCCAGCAGAACAGGGCCCACTGAAGCTTTCTTT.

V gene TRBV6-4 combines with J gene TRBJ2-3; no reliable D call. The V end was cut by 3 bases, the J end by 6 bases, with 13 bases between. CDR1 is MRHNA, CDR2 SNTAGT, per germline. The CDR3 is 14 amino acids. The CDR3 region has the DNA TGTGCCAGCAGTGATAATTCTAGGTCCGATACGCAGTATTTT. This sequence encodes CASSDNSRSDTQYF.

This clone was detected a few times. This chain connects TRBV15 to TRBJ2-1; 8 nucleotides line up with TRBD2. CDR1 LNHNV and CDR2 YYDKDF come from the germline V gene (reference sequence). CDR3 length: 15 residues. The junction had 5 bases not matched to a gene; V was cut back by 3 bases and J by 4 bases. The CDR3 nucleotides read TGTGCCACCAGCAGGACAATAGCGGGGTACAATGAGCAGTTCTTC. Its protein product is CATSRTIAGYNEQFF.

The CDR3, as DNA: TGTGCCAGCAGCTTAGCTGGAGGAGACTACACTGAAGCTTTCTTT. This sequence encodes CASSLAGGDYTEAFF. V usage is TRBV7-2 and J usage is TRBJ1-1; D is undetermined. The germline gives CDR1 SGHTA, CDR2 FQGNSA. The CDR3 covers 15 residues. V was cut by 0 bases and J by 3 bases, with 11 bases left in between.

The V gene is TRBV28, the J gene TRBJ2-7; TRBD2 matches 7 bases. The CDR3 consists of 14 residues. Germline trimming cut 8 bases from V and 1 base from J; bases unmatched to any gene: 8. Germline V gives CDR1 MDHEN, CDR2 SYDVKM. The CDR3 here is CASGPVGGSYEQYF. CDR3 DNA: TGTGCCAGCGGCCCAGTGGGAGGGTCCTACGAGCAGTACTTC.

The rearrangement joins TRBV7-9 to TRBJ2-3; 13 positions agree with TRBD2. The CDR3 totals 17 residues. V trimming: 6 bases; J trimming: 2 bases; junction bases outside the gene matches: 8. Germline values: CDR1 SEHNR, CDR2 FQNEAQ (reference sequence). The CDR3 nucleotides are TGTGCCAGCAGTCCTGGACTAGCGGGGGACTACACAGATACGCAGTATTTT. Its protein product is CASSPGLAGDYTDTQYF.

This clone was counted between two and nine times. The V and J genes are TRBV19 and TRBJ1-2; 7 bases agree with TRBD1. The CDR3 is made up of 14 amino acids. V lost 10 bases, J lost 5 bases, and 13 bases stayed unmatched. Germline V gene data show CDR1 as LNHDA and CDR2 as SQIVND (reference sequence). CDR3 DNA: TGTGCCACAAAACGACAGGGTTCGGAGTATGGCTACACCTTC. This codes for CATKRQGSEYGYTF.

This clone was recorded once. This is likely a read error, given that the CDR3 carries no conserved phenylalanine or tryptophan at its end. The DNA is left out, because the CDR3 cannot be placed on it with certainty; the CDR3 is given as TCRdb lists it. This CDR3 is CASRMGQG. V and J are TRBV28 and TRBJ2-2; the D call of TRBD1 is as the table states it, not checked on the DNA. 8 amino acids form the CDR3, both terminal residues included. Germline V gene data show CDR1 as MDHEN and CDR2 as SYDVKM.

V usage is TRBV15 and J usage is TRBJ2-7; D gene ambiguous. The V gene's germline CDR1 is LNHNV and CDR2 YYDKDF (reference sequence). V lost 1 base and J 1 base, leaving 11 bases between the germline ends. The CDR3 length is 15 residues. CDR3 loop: CATSRAPAGSYEQYF. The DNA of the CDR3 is TGTGCCACCAGCAGAGCTCCCGCAGGTTCCTACGAGCAGTACTTC.

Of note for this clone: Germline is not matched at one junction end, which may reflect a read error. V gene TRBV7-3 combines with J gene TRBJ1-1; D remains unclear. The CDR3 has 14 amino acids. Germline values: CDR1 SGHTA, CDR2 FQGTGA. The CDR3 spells CASSFYLQNAEAFF. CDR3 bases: TGTGCCAGCAGCTTTTATCTCCAGAACGCTGAAGCTTTCTTT.